This TCR beta chain appears in the sequencing data of a study of T cells after yellow fever vaccination. Study-wide background: Fractions of limited cellularity were prepared by means of SMART-Seq v4 Ultra Low Input. Study results and caveats: Researchers noted that a small share of clonotypes showed up in both CD4 and CD8 compartments. FACS-sorted repertoires could harbor abundant contaminating bulk-population clonotypes. At around 95% for CD4 and approximately 89% for CD8, most primary-vaccination clones showed up again after the booster.

TCRdb analysed the 5' RACE reads with MiXCR anew, one entry per CDR3 protein. The sample carries about 160,000 distinct CDR3 sequences, 6% to 7.5% recorded once. CDR1 KGHDR and CDR2 SFDVKD come from the germline V gene. This CDR3 is 13 amino acids long. The V and J ends lost 5 bases and 5 bases respectively, with 11 bases between them. This clonotype was counted ten times or more. As yet, its antigen is unknown. The sequenced sample was CD4+ T cells sorted from PBMCs, obtained 5 to 6 days after the first yellow fever vaccination. This sequence joins TRBV24-1 and TRBJ1-1; perhaps TRBD1 as D (6 bases). The sequence was collected from a man aged 18 to 29 who received the YFV17D yellow fever vaccine. The DNA for the CDR3 is TGTGCCACCAGTGCAGGGGCGTATACTGAAGCTTTCTTT. Protein sequence: CATSAGAYTEAFF.